This T cell receptor (beta chain) was captured by sequencing in a study of monozygotic twins with inflammatory bowel disease. For every sample, eight separate reactions were used to make cDNA. TCRdb reprocessed the 5' RACE reads, with one entry per CDR3 protein and no DNA. The sample includes about 300,000 distinct CDR3 sequences. With regard to this clonotype: Its target is unknown.

This CDR3 has 19 amino acids. Germline CDR1 is KGHSH and CDR2 is LQKENI. Study observations and caveats: Differences in immunosuppressive treatment may have been a source of added variability in patient repertoires. Whereas healthy co-twins had higher TCRbeta diversity (inverse Simpson), IBD patients had lower diversity.

This sequence joins TRBV18 and TRBJ2-7; without DNA, the TCRdb call of TRBD1 cannot be checked. This receptor was identified in a human donor with ulcerative colitis or Crohn's disease, or a healthy co-twin of an affected twin (not recorded which). The sequenced sample was blood. The CDR3 sequence is CASSPLTLGDRWRSYEQYF.